A selection of T cell receptor beta chains follows, all from one sample in a study of blood T cell repertoires in COVID-19. Clones were read by immunoSEQ multiplex PCR, and TCRdb kept only the in-frame ones, dropping some. The data show a few hundred thousand clones, with more than 80% seen just once and around 3% held by the top ten. Specimen: peripheral blood. Receptors originate from a young woman with active or convalescent COVID-19. Both conserved end residues are part of each CDR3. D genes are given only for firm matches. The size field is filled for only some rows; it gives once, few, many or a size class.

cdr3_nt: TGTGCCAGCAGCTTAGCGACAGGGGGCAGGGCAGATACGCAGTATTTT
cdr3_aa: CASSLATGGRADTQYF
j_call: TRBJ2-3
clone_size: NA
d_call: TRBD1
v_call: TRBV11-2

cdr3_nt: TGTGCCAGCAGCCCCCCACAGGGGGCATGGGGGGCCAACGTCCTGACTTTC
cdr3_aa: CASSPPQGAWGANVLTF
j_call: TRBJ2-6
clone_size: NA
d_call: TRBD1
v_call: TRBV5-4

cdr3_nt: TGTGCCAGCTCACCACAGCCCGGACAGGGGAAAGAGACCCAGTACTTC
cdr3_aa: CASSPQPGQGKETQYF
j_call: TRBJ2-5
clone_size: NA
d_call: TRBD1
v_call: TRBV18

cdr3_nt: TGTGCCAGCAGCTTACTGATGAACTATGGCTACACCTTC
cdr3_aa: CASSLLMNYGYTF
j_call: TRBJ1-2
clone_size: NA
d_call: NA
v_call: TRBV5-8

cdr3_nt: TGCAGCTCGCTCTCGGGAGGTGGCTATGGCTACACCTTC
cdr3_aa: CSSLSGGGYGYTF
j_call: TRBJ1-2
clone_size: NA
d_call: NA
v_call: TRBV29-1

cdr3_nt: TGTGCCATACACCGATCTGGGGCCAACGTCCTGACTTTC
cdr3_aa: CAIHRSGANVLTF
j_call: TRBJ2-6
clone_size: NA
d_call: NA
v_call: TRBV28

cdr3_nt: TGTGCCAGTAGTATGGAGATGCGCTCCTACGAGCAGTACTTC
cdr3_aa: CASSMEMRSYEQYF
j_call: TRBJ2-7
clone_size: once
d_call: NA
v_call: TRBV19

cdr3_nt: TGTGCCAGCAGTGTGTTCGGGGACTTTAGGCCCCAGCATTTT
cdr3_aa: CASSVFGDFRPQHF
j_call: TRBJ1-5
clone_size: NA
d_call: NA
v_call: TRBV2

cdr3_nt: TGTGCCAGCTTATCAGATACGCAGTATTTT
cdr3_aa: CASLSDTQYF
j_call: TRBJ2-3
clone_size: NA
d_call: NA
v_call: TRBV9

cdr3_nt: TGTGCCTGGAGTGCCCCGGGACAGGGAGGCTACACCTTC
cdr3_aa: CAWSAPGQGGYTF
j_call: TRBJ1-2
clone_size: once
d_call: TRBD1
v_call: TRBV30

cdr3_nt: TGTGCCAGCAGCCAAGAAACCCACGAAGGGGGCAGCTATGGCTACACCTTC
cdr3_aa: CASSQETHEGGSYGYTF
j_call: TRBJ1-2
clone_size: NA
d_call: TRBD1
v_call: TRBV3-1/TRBV3-2

cdr3_nt: TGTGCCAGCAGCTTAGACGGGGGGGCGAGGTCCTACAATGAGCAGTTCTTC
cdr3_aa: CASSLDGGARSYNEQFF
j_call: TRBJ2-1
clone_size: NA
d_call: TRBD2
v_call: TRBV7-9

cdr3_nt: TGTGCCAGCTCACCTCCGACAGGGGGCCAAATCCAGCCCCAGCATTTT
cdr3_aa: CASSPPTGGQIQPQHF
j_call: TRBJ1-5
clone_size: NA
d_call: TRBD1
v_call: TRBV18

cdr3_nt: TGTGCCAGCAACGGGATCGGCAGGGGGCTAGATGGCTACACCTTC
cdr3_aa: CASNGIGRGLDGYTF
j_call: TRBJ1-2
clone_size: NA
d_call: TRBD1
v_call: TRBV6-5

cdr3_nt: TGCGCCAGCAGCTTGGGGGACAGCTCGGAAGCAACTAATGAAAAACTGTTTTTT
cdr3_aa: CASSLGDSSEATNEKLFF
j_call: TRBJ1-4
clone_size: NA
d_call: TRBD1
v_call: TRBV5-1

cdr3_nt: TGTGCCAGCAGCTTTCCACAGGGGTACGAGCAGTACTTC
cdr3_aa: CASSFPQGYEQYF
j_call: TRBJ2-7
clone_size: few
d_call: TRBD1
v_call: TRBV7-8

cdr3_nt: TGTGCCAGCAGCCCTTTCACAGGGAGCTCCTACAATGAGCAGTTCTTC
cdr3_aa: CASSPFTGSSYNEQFF
j_call: TRBJ2-1
clone_size: NA
d_call: NA
v_call: TRBV14